These T cell receptor beta chains were read from a single sample in a study of regulatory T cells in long-lasting Graves disease. A single record per CDR3 protein comes from TCRdb applying MiXCR to the multiplex PCR reads. The sample has hundreds of thousands of distinct CDR3 sequences, roughly 15% seen once; the top ten hold approximately 20%. These data also formed part of another study, on T cells in Graves' hyperthyroidism and ophthalmopathy.

Source: peripheral blood mononuclear cells (PBMCs), taken at new diagnosis, from a patient treated with antithyroid drugs. The origin of the receptors is a young woman with Graves disease. Each CDR3 is given with its conserved first and last residue. Fields, in order: clone size, V gene, J gene, D gene, CDR3 DNA, CDR3 protein. D genes are given only for firm matches. Not all rows give a size; the values are once, few, many and, for expanded clones, a class.

many	TRBV28	TRBJ1-1	-	TGTGCCAGCACTTTACCCGGGGGGCTTGGGGCTTTCTTT	CASTLPGGLGAFF
many	TRBV12-5	TRBJ1-3	-	TGTGCTAGTGGTTTCCGTACAGGGTACGGAAACACCATATATTTT	CASGFRTGYGNTIYF
many	TRBV6-1	TRBJ2-7	TRBD2	TGTGCCAGCACCTTAGCGGGACGGTTCTGGTACGAGCAGTACTTC	CASTLAGRFWYEQYF
few	TRBV19	TRBJ1-5	-	TGTGCCAGTAGTATAGATCTGGAGGCGCGGCCCCAGCATTTT	CASSIDLEARPQHF
-	TRBV7-3	TRBJ2-7	-	TGTGCCAGCCGAAACGGCCCCGGGGGCGAGCAGTACTTC	CASRNGPGGEQYF
-	TRBV11-2	TRBJ2-3	TRBD2	TGTGCCAGCAGCTTAATACTAGCGGAGTTAAGCACAGATACGCAGTATTTT	CASSLILAELSTDTQYF
-	TRBV6-1	TRBJ1-5	-	TGTGCCAGCAGAAGGGGACTGAATAGCAATCAGCCCCAGCATTTT	CASRRGLNSNQPQHF
few	TRBV28	TRBJ1-2	-	TGTGCCAGCAGTTTTTTCGAGAACTATGGCTACACCTTC	CASSFFENYGYTF
many	TRBV2	TRBJ2-3	-	TGTGCCAGCAGGAAGACACCTGAGCATACGCAGTATTTT	CASRKTPEHTQYF
-	TRBV28	TRBJ2-1	-	TGCGCCACAGGACGCCCCTACAATGAGCAGTTCTTC	CATGRPYNEQFF
-	TRBV9	TRBJ2-1	-	TGTGCCAGCAGCGTAGCGGGAGCGAGCTACAATGAGCAGTTCTTC	CASSVAGASYNEQFF
-	TRBV7-2	TRBJ2-3	TRBD2	TGTGCCAGCAGCCCCGGTGGGCTAGCGGGCACAGATACGCAGTATTTT	CASSPGGLAGTDTQYF
-	TRBV19	TRBJ2-1	-	TGTGCCAGTAGTATGTACCAAGGGACAAATGAGCAGTTCTTC	CASSMYQGTNEQFF
many	TRBV6-1	TRBJ2-3	-	TGTGCCAGCAGGACTAGAACGAGTACGCAGTATTTT	CASRTRTSTQYF
-	TRBV27	TRBJ1-6	-	TGTGCCAGCAGTTTAAACCCCTATAATTCACCCCTCCACTTT	CASSLNPYNSPLHF
few	TRBV19	TRBJ1-4	TRBD1	TGTGCCAGTCGGGACAGGGGAATTGTTAGTGAAAAACTGTTTTTT	CASRDRGIVSEKLFF
-	TRBV30	TRBJ2-1	TRBD2	TGTGCCTGGAACCCGGGACTAGCGGGAGGTGAGCAGTTCTTC	CAWNPGLAGGEQFF
few	TRBV28	TRBJ2-7	-	TGTGCCAGCAGTTTAAAGGGGTGGGAGCAGTACTTC	CASSLKGWEQYF
-	TRBV11-2	TRBJ2-7	-	TGTGCCAGCAGCTTAGCACAACCTAACGAACGCACAGCAGCCTACGAGCAGTACTTC	CASSLAQPNERTAAYEQYF
few	TRBV6-1	TRBJ2-1	TRBD2	TGTGCCAGCAGCCGGGGGGACGTCCATTCGGGTGAGCAGTTCTTC	CASSRGDVHSGEQFF
-	TRBV19	TRBJ1-1	TRBD1	TGTGCCAGTAGTCCAACTAGCAGGGGGCGCGGGGTGAACACTGAAGCTTTCTTT	CASSPTSRGRGVNTEAFF
many	TRBV2	TRBJ2-1	TRBD2	TGTGCCAGCAGTGAACAGGGACTAGCGAACAATGAGCAGTTCTTC	CASSEQGLANNEQFF
many	TRBV20-1	TRBJ2-7	-	TGCAGTGCTAAGGGTGGAGGGATCAGTTACGAGCAGTACTTC	CSAKGGGISYEQYF
many	TRBV7-3	TRBJ2-3	-	TGTGCCAGCAGTTTTCGGGCCGAGCAGGGAGATACGCAGTATTTT	CASSFRAEQGDTQYF
many	TRBV15	TRBJ2-1	-	TGTGCCACCAGCAGGAACCGGGACAACTCCTACAATGAGCAGTTCTTC	CATSRNRDNSYNEQFF
many	TRBV20-1	TRBJ1-5	-	TGCAGTGCCCCGGGGGAAGGCAATCAGCCCCAGCATTTT	CSAPGEGNQPQHF
many	TRBV30	TRBJ2-1	TRBD2	TGTGCCTGGAGTGTTTTTGCGACTAGCCTGGGTGAGCAGTTCTTC	CAWSVFATSLGEQFF
many	TRBV12-3/TRBV12-4	TRBJ1-2	-	TGTGCCAGCAGTTTATCTCAGGGGTACTATGGCTACACCTTC	CASSLSQGYYGYTF
-	TRBV20-1	TRBJ2-2	-	TGCAGTGGGACCCCGACGAACACCGGGGAGCTGTTTTTT	CSGTPTNTGELFF
-	TRBV24-1	TRBJ2-7	TRBD2	TGTGCCACCAGTGAAGCCTCCACGGGACTAGCGGGGCTGTACTTC	CATSEASTGLAGLYF
few	TRBV7-8	TRBJ1-2	-	TGTACCAGCAGCCCGAGCCGGGTCTCTAACTATGGCTACACCTTC	CTSSPSRVSNYGYTF
many	TRBV19	TRBJ2-5	TRBD1	TGTGCCAGTAGGGGGACAGGCGCCGGGGAGTACCAAGAGACCCAGTACTTC	CASRGTGAGEYQETQYF
many	TRBV12-3/TRBV12-4	TRBJ2-3	-	TGTGCCAGCAGTTTACGCGGGCTCGGCACAGATACGCAGTATTTT	CASSLRGLGTDTQYF
-	TRBV20-1	TRBJ2-1	TRBD2	TGCAGTGCCAACCCCGACTCTAGCGGGAGTATAAATGAGCAGTTCTTC	CSANPDSSGSINEQFF
few	TRBV7-8	TRBJ1-1	TRBD1	TGTGCCAGCAGCCCCAGGGCAGGGGGCCCCATGAACACTGAAGCTTTCTTT	CASSPRAGGPMNTEAFF
-	TRBV20-1	TRBJ2-1	TRBD2	TGCAGTGCTAGTCGAGTTGGGACTAGCGGGAGCAAGTTCTCCTACAATGAGCAGTTCTTC	CSASRVGTSGSKFSYNEQFF
-	TRBV7-9	TRBJ2-3	TRBD2	TGTGCCAGCAGCCCTCCGGGGCGGGAGGGCGTATATACGCAGTATTTT	CASSPPGREGVYTQYF
few	TRBV3-1	TRBJ1-1	-	TGTGCCGGCAGCCAAGTGGAAAAGACTGAAGCTTTCTTT	CAGSQVEKTEAFF
many	TRBV5-1	TRBJ1-1	-	TGCGCCAGCAGCTTGGTAGCAGGAGCCATGGGCATTGAAGCTTTCTTT	CASSLVAGAMGIEAFF
few	TRBV7-9	TRBJ2-2	-	TGTGCCAGCAGCTCCCCCAGAGAACACACCGGGGAGCTGTTTTTT	CASSSPREHTGELFF
-	TRBV20-1	TRBJ1-2	-	TGCAGTGCCAGCGAGGGCCTTCTCTATGGCTACACCTTC	CSASEGLLYGYTF
many	TRBV28	TRBJ2-1	TRBD2	TGTGCCAGCAGTTTGGAGTTGGAGGCGGGAGTCCGGGAGCAGTTCTTC	CASSLELEAGVREQFF
many	TRBV5-1	TRBJ1-1	-	TGCGCCAGCAGCGTAGGCTCGGGACCTAGGGCTGAAGCTTTCTTT	CASSVGSGPRAEAFF
-	TRBV6-1	TRBJ1-2	-	TGTGCCAGCAGTCAAACGGGAGCACCCCTCCGCTATGGCTACACCTTC	CASSQTGAPLRYGYTF
many	TRBV27	TRBJ2-1	TRBD2	TGTGCCAGCAGCAAGCCGGGACTAGCGGGAGGGTACAATGAGCAGTTCTTC	CASSKPGLAGGYNEQFF
few	TRBV5-1	TRBJ1-1	-	TGCGCCAGCAGCCCCAGGCGGATGAACACTGAAGCTTTCTTT	CASSPRRMNTEAFF
many	TRBV20-1	TRBJ1-5	TRBD1	TGCAGTGCTATCGCCGGGACAGGAAACAATCAGCCCCAGCATTTT	CSAIAGTGNNQPQHF
-	TRBV4-1	TRBJ2-5	TRBD2	TGCGCCAGCAGCCAAGTGACTAGCGGGGACCAAGAGACCCAGTACTTC	CASSQVTSGDQETQYF
many	TRBV29-1	TRBJ1-5	-	TGCAGCGCCGGGGACAGCAATCAGCCCCAGCATTTT	CSAGDSNQPQHF
many	TRBV30	TRBJ1-1	-	TGTGCCTGGAGTCCAGAGTCAAACACTGAAGCTTTCTTT	CAWSPESNTEAFF
-	TRBV6-1	TRBJ2-2	TRBD2	TGTGCCAGCAGTCGGACTAGCGGGAGCGGTAAAACCGGGGAGCTGTTTTTT	CASSRTSGSGKTGELFF
many	TRBV28	TRBJ1-5	-	TGTGCCAGCACTCAAGGAGCAGGGAAAGATCAGCCCCAGCATTTT	CASTQGAGKDQPQHF
many	TRBV29-1	TRBJ1-4	TRBD1	TGCAGCGTCCGAGAGCTAGGGGACAGGGGGGAAAAACTGTTTTTT	CSVRELGDRGEKLFF